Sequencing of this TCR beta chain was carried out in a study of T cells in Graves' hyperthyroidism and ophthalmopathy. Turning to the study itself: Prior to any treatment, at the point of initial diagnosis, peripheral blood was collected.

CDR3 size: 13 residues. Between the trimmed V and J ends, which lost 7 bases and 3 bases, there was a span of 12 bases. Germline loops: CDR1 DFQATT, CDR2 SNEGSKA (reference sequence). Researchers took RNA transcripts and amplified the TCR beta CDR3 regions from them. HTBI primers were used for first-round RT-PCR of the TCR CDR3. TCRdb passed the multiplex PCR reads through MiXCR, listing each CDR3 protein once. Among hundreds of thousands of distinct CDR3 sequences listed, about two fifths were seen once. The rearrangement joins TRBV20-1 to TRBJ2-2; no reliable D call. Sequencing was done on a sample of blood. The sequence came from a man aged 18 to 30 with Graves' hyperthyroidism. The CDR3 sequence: CSVQISDTGELFF. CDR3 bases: TGCAGTGTCCAGATTTCGGACACCGGGGAGCTGTTTTTT.